This T cell receptor beta chain was documented in a study of T cells in tuberculosis. Whole-study findings and limits: Smaller alpha distances in active tuberculosis partly reflected shorter CDR3-alpha lengths.

Turning to this clone: Antigen unknown.

Sequencing was performed with immunoSEQ multiplex PCR; in TCRdb, only in-frame clones are kept and a portion is missing. The sample contains some 31,000 clones, approximately 95% of which appear only once. This TCR was sampled from a donor aged 10-29 years with latent tuberculosis or without tuberculosis infection. Sequenced: PBMCs.

CDR3 region: CASSLGQGWDEQFF. CDR3 DNA sequence: TGCGCCAGCAGCTTGGGACAGGGTTGGGATGAGCAGTTCTTC. The chain joins TRBV5-1 to TRBJ2-1; TRBD1 matches 7 bases. This CDR3 has 14 residues. Per the germline V gene, CDR1 is SGHRS and CDR2 is YFSETQ. J gave up 8 bases and V 0 bases, and 5 bases lay outside the gene matches.